This T cell receptor beta chain derives from a study of T-cell memory formation after mild COVID-19. The overall study: TCR clusters showed largely donor specificity. General study points: Clones contracting day 15 to 85 were balanced CD4/CD8; later expanders leaned CD4+.

The CDR3 totals 14 residues. The germline CDR1 and CDR2 sequences are MNHEY and SVGAGI. Trimming cost V 2 bases and J 1 base, with 8 bases left between them. Only a few counts were recorded for this clonotype. The target antigen is unknown. Employing constant-segment primers, 5'RACE generated TCR alpha and TCR beta cDNA libraries bearing sample barcodes and UMIs. TCRdb re-called the 5' RACE reads with MiXCR, one entry per CDR3 protein. In the table there are approximately 560,000 distinct CDR3 sequences, around 15% of which are singletons. This TCR was sampled from an adult woman who had mild COVID-19 (a few samples of this study predate the infection). Cell type and time point are not known. V gene TRBV6-5 combines with J gene TRBJ1-1; D unresolved. The sample taken for sequencing was PBMCs or a T cell subset sorted from them (not recorded which). This chain's CDR3 is CASSYGPSNTEAFF. The CDR3 DNA reads TGTGCCAGCAGTTACGGACCTTCGAACACTGAAGCTTTCTTT.